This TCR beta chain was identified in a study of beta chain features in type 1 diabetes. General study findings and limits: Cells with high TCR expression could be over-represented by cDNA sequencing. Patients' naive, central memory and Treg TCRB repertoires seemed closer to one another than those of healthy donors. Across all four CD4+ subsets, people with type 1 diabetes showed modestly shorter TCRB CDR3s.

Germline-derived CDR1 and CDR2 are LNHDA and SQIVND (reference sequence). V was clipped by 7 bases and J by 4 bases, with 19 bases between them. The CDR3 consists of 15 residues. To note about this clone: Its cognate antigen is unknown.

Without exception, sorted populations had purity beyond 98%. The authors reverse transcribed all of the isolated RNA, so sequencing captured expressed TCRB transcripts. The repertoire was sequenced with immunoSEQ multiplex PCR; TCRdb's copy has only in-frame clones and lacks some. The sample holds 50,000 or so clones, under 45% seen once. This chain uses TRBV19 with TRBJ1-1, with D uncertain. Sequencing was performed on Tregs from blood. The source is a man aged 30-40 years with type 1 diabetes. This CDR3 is CASITSGRRGTEAFF. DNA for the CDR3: TGTGCCAGTATCACTTCGGGGAGGCGAGGCACTGAAGCTTTCTTT.